Here is one T cell receptor (beta chain) with its context. The germline V gene encodes CDR1 SQVTM and CDR2 ANQGSEA. V was trimmed by 6 bases and J by 5 bases, leaving 19 bases between them. This CDR3 spans 14 amino acids. The entry originates in a study of control samples from healthy donors and cancer patients. Only in-frame clones appear in the TCRdb table, and some are missing; sequencing was by immunoSEQ multiplex PCR. The sample records about 150,000 clones, about 93% being singletons. The TCR comes from a man aged 45-60 years in good health. The chain couples TRBV29-1 to TRBJ1-1; possible D gene TRBD1, 6 bases. The sequencing input was blood. CDR3 nucleotide sequence: TGCAGCGTCGAGCCCGGCAGGGGTGGGACTGAAGCTTTCTTT. It translates to CSVEPGRGGTEAFF.